The sequence of this TCR beta chain was determined in a study of blood T cell repertoires in COVID-19. TCRdb's copy holds only in-frame clones and misses some; the assay was immunoSEQ multiplex PCR. The table has approximately 46,000 clones, roughly 88% seen once. The sample holds a few counts of this clone. The V end was cut by 2 bases, the J end by 2 bases, with 6 bases between. CDR1 and CDR2 (germline): MDHEN, SYDVKM. This CDR3 is built from 13 residues. The sequence was obtained from a human donor in a cohort sampled during active COVID-19. The sequenced sample was peripheral blood. The rearrangement joins TRBV28 to TRBJ1-2; D remains ambiguous. The CDR3 nucleotides read TGTGCCAGCAGTTTAGAGGGAAACTATGGCTACACCTTC. Its translation: CASSLEGNYGYTF.